This T cell receptor beta chain is drawn from a study of cytomegalovirus exposure and HLA in healthy donors. About the study: The approximately 110 validation repertoires were reported in a later analysis to have been generated on the same platform as the roughly 670 first-cohort repertoires.

Libraries were prepared by immunoSEQ multiplex PCR; TCRdb keeps only in-frame clonotypes and omits some of them. Of about 330,000 clones in the sample, around 86% were seen once. Comments on this clone: Its antigen is unidentified.

General study findings and limits: Per published reports, the classifier diagnosed cytomegalovirus status with high specificity and sensitivity. Most observed TCR sequences were rare, whereas some public TCRs were detected in many donors.

From germline, CDR1 is MDHEN and CDR2 SYDVKM. V lost 5 bases to trimming and J lost 2 bases; unmatched junction nucleotides: 8. The CDR3 loop spans 17 amino acids. This TCR was sampled from a woman between 18 and 30 years old in good health and CMV-seronegative. V usage is TRBV28 and J usage is TRBJ2-1; 11 positions agree with TRBD2. Source material: PBMCs. CDR3 protein: CASSPRSGRAAYNEQFF. The CDR3 bases are TGTGCCAGCAGTCCCCGTAGCGGGAGGGCAGCCTACAATGAGCAGTTCTTC. The entire variable domain, with the rest obtained from reference TRBV28 and TRBJ2-1, is as follows: DVKVTQSSRYLVKRTGEKVFLECVQDMDHENMFWYRQDPGLGLRLIYFSYDVKMKEKGDIPEGYSVSREKKERFSLILESASTNQTSMYLCASSPRSGRAAYNEQFFGPGTRLTVL.